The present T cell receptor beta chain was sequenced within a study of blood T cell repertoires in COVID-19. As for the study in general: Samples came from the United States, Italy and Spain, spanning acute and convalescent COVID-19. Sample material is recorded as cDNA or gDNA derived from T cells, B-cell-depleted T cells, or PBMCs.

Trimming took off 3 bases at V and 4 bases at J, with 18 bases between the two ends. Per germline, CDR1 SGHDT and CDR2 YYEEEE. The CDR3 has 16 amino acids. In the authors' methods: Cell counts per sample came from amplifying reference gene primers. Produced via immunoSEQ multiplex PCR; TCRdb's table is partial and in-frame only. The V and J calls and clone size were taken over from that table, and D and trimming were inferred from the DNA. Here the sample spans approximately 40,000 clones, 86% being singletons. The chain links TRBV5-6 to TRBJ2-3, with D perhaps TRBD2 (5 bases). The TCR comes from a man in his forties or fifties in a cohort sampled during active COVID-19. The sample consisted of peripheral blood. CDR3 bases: TGTGCCAGCAGCTCCCGGCCCCTCCGGGAATCAGATACGCAGTATTTT. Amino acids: CASSSRPLRESDTQYF.